This TCR beta chain is drawn from a study of Ad26.COV2.S vaccination and SARS-CoV-2 variants. This clone was detected only once. Treatment here: approximately 18 received Ad26.COV2.S at low or high dose, single or two shots; 5 received placebo; per-sample allocation not given. Sampling happened 63 days after the first vaccine or placebo injection. Data came from immunoSEQ multiplex PCR; TCRdb stores just in-frame clones and leaves some out. The sample lists hundreds of thousands of clones; 75% to 90% were seen once. The germline V gene has CDR1 LNHNV and CDR2 YYDKDF (reference sequence). The CDR3 extends over 17 amino acids. J gave up 1 base and V 2 bases, and 4 bases lay outside the gene matches.

J is TRBJ2-2 and V is TRBV15; 10 bases match TRBD2. The sequence was obtained from a person aged 18-60 years who received the Ad26.COV2.S COVID-19 vaccine or a placebo. This specimen consisted of peripheral blood, obtained in a trial of Ad26.COV2.S vaccine versus placebo. CDR3 DNA sequence: TGTGCCACCAGCAGACAGCGGGAGGGAGGGAACACCGGGGAGCTGTTTTTT. It is translated as CATSRQREGGNTGELFF.